A selection of T cell receptor beta chains follows, all from one sample in a study of cytomegalovirus exposure and HLA in healthy donors. Libraries were prepared by immunoSEQ multiplex PCR; TCRdb keeps only in-frame clonotypes and omits some of them. The sample lists tens of thousands of clones, roughly 83% occurring once. Specimen: PBMCs. The source is a man aged 18 to 30 in good health and CMV-seronegative. The conserved cysteine and the conserved F or W are not part of the CDR3 here.

V	J	length	CDR3
TRBV25-1	TRBJ1-2	13	ASSESGRGNYGYT
TRBV28	TRBJ2-7	14	ASSFGANPSSYEQY
TRBV5-1	TRBJ2-2	11	ATRVENTGELF
TRBV5-1	TRBJ1-2	11	ASSTNRDYGYT
TRBV6-5	TRBJ2-7	11	ASTAGRNYEQY
TRBV5-1	TRBJ2-4	14	ASSLARGPLSDIQY
TRBV30	TRBJ2-7	13	AWKIRLAGPYEQY
TRBV6-5	TRBJ2-5	12	ASSGQGGEGTQY
TRBV6-5	TRBJ1-3	14	ASSYSRSSSGNTIY
TRBV5-4	TRBJ2-2	14	ASSLRGQVNTGELF
TRBV28	TRBJ2-7	13	ASSSTGTSSSEQY
TRBV29-1	-	19	SVEASKRGGTGSLSSYEQY
TRBV25-1	TRBJ1-1	10	ASSLGNTEAF
TRBV29-1	TRBJ2-7	10	SPREASYEQY
TRBV19	TRBJ1-1	14	ASSTRRQGANTEAF
TRBV9	TRBJ2-6	16	ASSGRDSTYSGANVLT
TRBV27	TRBJ1-1	14	ASSIIGRGKNTEAF
TRBV6-6	TRBJ1-6	13	ASSYPPGQNSPLH
TRBV19	TRBJ2-2	18	ASRLSGLAVRRPGTGELF
TRBV5-4	TRBJ2-2	11	ASSLDPTGELF
TRBV7-9	TRBJ1-1	11	ASSLDGRAEAF
TRBV6-1	TRBJ2-7	15	ASSEARSRVVSYEQY
TRBV7-3	TRBJ2-1	13	ASSSSGRRDNEQF
TRBV7-2	TRBJ2-7	12	ASSSGGPLYEQY
TRBV2	TRBJ2-1	10	ASGGLYNEQF
TRBV6-5	TRBJ1-2	12	ASSPRGRSYGYT
TRBV6-5	TRBJ2-2	13	ATYTRAGFSGELF
TRBV19	TRBJ2-3	13	ASRTTTSSTDTQY
TRBV4-3	TRBJ2-7	12	ASSQDRVSYEQY
TRBV6-4	TRBJ2-2	11	ASSDTDTGELF
TRBV10-1	TRBJ2-5	11	ASSLDSQETQY
TRBV30	TRBJ1-1	11	AWSAGVWTEAF
TRBV28	TRBJ1-1	14	ASSFWQGAGKTEAF
TRBV18	TRBJ2-2	14	ASSPPASRGTGELF
TRBV27	TRBJ2-1	15	ASSLDRRASGSGRQF
TRBV29-1	TRBJ2-1	15	SVEYVAAGVSYNEQF
TRBV4-1	TRBJ2-3	14	ASSQSLATSTDTQY
TRBV2	TRBJ2-1	9	ASSLRDVRF
TRBV7-9	TRBJ1-1	12	ASSLKGGVTEAF
TRBV4-3	TRBJ2-2	15	ASSQERASGSSGELF
TRBV19	TRBJ1-1	13	ASSADRGTNTEAF
TRBV7-8	TRBJ1-2	14	ASSLSNGGDLYGYT
TRBV30	TRBJ2-2	14	AWRAPSGSGTGELF
TRBV25-1	TRBJ1-4	15	ASSELKGRGQDEKLF
TRBV5-6	TRBJ1-2	12	ASRPDRGGYGYT
TRBV9	TRBJ2-5	11	ASSRTGTETQY
TRBV7-8	TRBJ2-2	13	ASSQDRGWTGELF
TRBV27	TRBJ2-1	12	ASRALEFYNEQF
TRBV5-1	TRBJ1-1	12	ASSSRGLDTEAF
TRBV5-1	TRBJ2-4	12	ASSLASGRNIQY
TRBV14	TRBJ1-2	13	ASSQDRRISYGYT
TRBV11-3	TRBJ2-1	11	ASSTPEDNEQF
TRBV6-1	TRBJ2-3	13	ASRGTEASTDTQY